The sequence of this T cell receptor beta chain was determined in a study of molecular identifiers for immune sequencing clone quantification. The germline CDR1 and CDR2 sequences are SEHNR and FQNEAQ (reference sequence). This CDR3 comprises 15 residues. The germline V and J ends were trimmed by 5 bases and 2 bases, with 14 bases remaining between them. Study observations and caveats: Clones of above 20 RNA copies carried over 97% of effector molecules; in naive cells they carried under 1%.

Between about 18,000 and 1,000,000 sorted cells, with 10%, 30% or 50% RNA, yielded naive CD8 libraries. CD8+CD4-CCR7+CD45RA+ sorting gave the naive CD8 T cells. At least ten counts were recorded for this clonotype. What it binds is unknown. Previously described methods with listed TCR primers produced the bulk TCR libraries. TCRdb reprocessed the PCR reads via MiXCR and lists one record per CDR3 protein. There are approximately 90,000 distinct CDR3 sequences in the sample; approximately 24% occur only once, and roughly 1% lies in the top ten. The receptor comes from a human donor in good health. Some libraries in this study had Jurkat cell RNA spiked in. V gene TRBV7-9 combines with J gene TRBJ2-3, with D tentatively TRBD1 (6 bases). The sample was naive CD8+ T cells from blood, with Jurkat cell RNA spiked in. The sample's subset: FACS-sorted CD8+CD4-CCR7+CD45RA+ naive T cells. The CDR3 DNA follows: TGTGCCAGCAGCCCTCACCGGGACAACACAGATACGCAGTATTTT. Its translation: CASSPHRDNTDTQYF.